This T cell receptor beta chain stems from a study of cytomegalovirus exposure and HLA in healthy donors. Study-wide results and limits: V- and J-gene trimming of TCR beta was linked (in a later analysis) to a missense DCLRE1C variant.

Germline CDR1 reads SGHTA; CDR2 reads FQGNSA. The CDR3 contains 18 residues. The V end lost 3 bases, the J end lost 7 bases, and 27 bases lay between the germline ends. It was with 60 Vbeta and 13 Jbeta primers that the PCR ran. The data were produced by immunoSEQ multiplex PCR, yet TCRdb's version contains in-frame clones alone and is incomplete. The sample has around 150,000 clones, around 77% seen once. This clone was counted a few times. Its antigen is undetermined. Sequences were obtained from PBMCs. This chain uses TRBV7-2 with TRBJ1-2; D perhaps matches TRBD1 (6 bases). The sequence derives from a middle-aged woman in good health and CMV-seronegative. The CDR3 region has the DNA TGTGCCAGCAGCTTGACACCCATCGGACAGATCCCTTCCGGTGGCTACACCTTC. Protein: CASSLTPIGQIPSGGYTF.